This T cell receptor (beta chain) is from a study of Tregs in tolerant kidney transplant recipients. The study, taken as a whole, reports: Findings come from small patient numbers and require larger validation. For some patients, primers changed over time, blocking nucleotide-level comparison.

Repertoires were generated with immunoSEQ multiplex PCR, while TCRdb's copy carries only in-frame clones and drops some. The table lists 25,000 to 35,000 clones, with about 1.9% in the top ten. The CDR3 contains 14 residues. Losses at the gene ends were 6 bases for V and 4 bases for J; bases not matched to a gene: 8. Germline CDR1 and CDR2: SQVTM and ANQGSEA. In the case of this clone: Its antigen remains unknown. From the germline J gene comes the end of the CDR3, since the read stops 3 residues before it.

Related graft donors supplied nonmyeloablative bone marrow transplants, and mixed chimerism was transient. The specimen comprised CD4+ T cells from blood (PBMCs), sampled 24 months after the transplant. The V and J genes are TRBV29-1 and TRBJ2-1; 8 bases fit TRBD1. The sequence came from a human patient who received a combined kidney and bone marrow transplant. Some T cells may trace back to the graft donor. CDR3 protein: CSVGRDRTYNEQFF. The DNA read from the CDR3 is TGCAGCGTGGGCCGGGACAGGACTTACAATGAG.